This TCR beta chain stems from a study of identical twins. Study-wide findings and caveats: The authors noted that invariant MAIT and iNKT cells could partly confound zero-insertion analyses.

TCRdb called the 5' RACE reads again in MiXCR, with one record for every CDR3 protein. This sample has 400,000 to 500,000 distinct CDR3 sequences; roughly an eighth occur once, and the top ten carry more than 0.8%. Only a few counts were recorded for this clonotype. Its antigen remains unknown. Losses at the gene ends were 2 bases for V and 2 bases for J; bases not matched to a gene: 2. This CDR3 is built from 15 residues. The V gene's germline CDR1 is SGHTA and CDR2 FQGNSA. This sample also belongs to another study, concerning yellow fever vaccine responses in identical twins.

Sample: CD4+ T cells sorted from blood. V is TRBV7-2 and J is TRBJ2-5; 10 nucleotides align to TRBD2. The TCR comes from a woman in her late teens or twenties in good health. CDR3 in amino acids: CASSLKRGGQETQYF. Here the CDR3 DNA reads TGTGCCAGCAGCTTAAAGCGGGGGGGACAAGAGACCCAGTACTTC.